These T cell receptor beta chains were read from a single sample in a study of post-analysis software for immune sequencing data. TCRdb itself ran the PCR reads through MiXCR, one entry per CDR3 protein. Here the sample spans over 150,000 distinct CDR3 sequences, 30% being singletons. The sample comprised blood. These receptor sequences come from a girl aged 5-17 years with multiple sclerosis. CDR3s include the opening cysteine and the closing phenylalanine or tryptophan. A D gene is named only where the DNA matches it firmly. Rows may omit the clone size; those that give it use once, few, many or a size class.

clone_size: few
j_call: TRBJ1-6
v_call: TRBV28
cdr3_length: 19
d_call: TRBD1
cdr3_nt: TGTGCCAGCAGTTTATGGCGCTCGACAGGGGGCGTTTCTAATTCACCCCTCCACTTT
cdr3_aa: CASSLWRSTGGVSNSPLHF

clone_size: few
j_call: TRBJ2-2
v_call: TRBV3-1
cdr3_length: 14
d_call: NA
cdr3_nt: TGTGCCAGCAGCCAAGTAGGAGGGGCCGGGGAGCTGTTTTTT
cdr3_aa: CASSQVGGAGELFF

clone_size: NA
j_call: TRBJ2-7
v_call: TRBV20-1
cdr3_length: 15
d_call: NA
cdr3_nt: TGCAGTGCTCAAACTCTAGGACACCACGGGTACGAGCAGTACTTC
cdr3_aa: CSAQTLGHHGYEQYF

clone_size: many
j_call: TRBJ2-1
v_call: TRBV29-1
cdr3_length: 18
d_call: NA
cdr3_nt: TGCAGCTCAATGACGGCAGGAGGAGGTCCCCGCTCCTACAATGAGCAGTTCTTC
cdr3_aa: CSSMTAGGGPRSYNEQFF

clone_size: many
j_call: TRBJ2-7
v_call: TRBV20-1
cdr3_length: 15
d_call: TRBD2
cdr3_nt: TGCAGTGCTAGCGGTAGCGGGAGGGCCGTCTACGAGCAGTACTTC
cdr3_aa: CSASGSGRAVYEQYF

clone_size: NA
j_call: TRBJ1-5
v_call: TRBV30
cdr3_length: 13
d_call: NA
cdr3_nt: TGTGCCTGGAGACAAGACGGCAATCAGCCCCAGCATTTT
cdr3_aa: CAWRQDGNQPQHF

clone_size: NA
j_call: TRBJ1-5
v_call: TRBV18
cdr3_length: 13
d_call: NA
cdr3_nt: TGTGCCAGCTCACCAACAACTTTCCAGCCCCAGCATTTT
cdr3_aa: CASSPTTFQPQHF

clone_size: NA
j_call: TRBJ1-5
v_call: TRBV2
cdr3_length: 14
d_call: TRBD1
cdr3_nt: TGTGCCAGCAGTGTGGAGGGGGCTGAACAGCCCCAGCATTTT
cdr3_aa: CASSVEGAEQPQHF

clone_size: few
j_call: TRBJ1-2
v_call: TRBV12-3/TRBV12-4
cdr3_length: 14
d_call: NA
cdr3_nt: TGTGCCAGCAGTTTGGGACCGAGTAACTATGGCTACACCTTC
cdr3_aa: CASSLGPSNYGYTF

clone_size: many
j_call: TRBJ2-1
v_call: TRBV9
cdr3_length: 17
d_call: TRBD1
cdr3_nt: TGTGCCAGCAGCGTAGTAGGGGGACAGAGCTCCTACAATGAGCAGTTCTTC
cdr3_aa: CASSVVGGQSSYNEQFF

clone_size: NA
j_call: TRBJ2-6
v_call: TRBV28
cdr3_length: 16
d_call: NA
cdr3_nt: TGTGCCAGCAGTTTTGGCAGAAGCTCTGGGGCCAACGTCCTGACTTTC
cdr3_aa: CASSFGRSSGANVLTF

clone_size: NA
j_call: TRBJ2-3
v_call: TRBV9
cdr3_length: 16
d_call: TRBD1
cdr3_nt: TGTGCCAGCAGCGGTGACAGGGGGCCCCTGCGGTCCACGCAGTATTTT
cdr3_aa: CASSGDRGPLRSTQYF

clone_size: few
j_call: TRBJ2-7
v_call: TRBV5-5
cdr3_length: 16
d_call: NA
cdr3_nt: TGTGCCAGCAGCTGGGGAGCGGTATGGTCCTACAATGAGCAGTACTTC
cdr3_aa: CASSWGAVWSYNEQYF

clone_size: NA
j_call: TRBJ1-2
v_call: TRBV6-6
cdr3_length: 14
d_call: NA
cdr3_nt: TGTGCCAGCAGTTACTCGGCCCAATTGGGGGACTACACCTTC
cdr3_aa: CASSYSAQLGDYTF

clone_size: NA
j_call: TRBJ2-3
v_call: TRBV2
cdr3_length: 16
d_call: TRBD2
cdr3_nt: TGTGCCAGCAGTGAGGGACTAGCGGGGCCTGCAGATACGCAGTATTTT
cdr3_aa: CASSEGLAGPADTQYF

clone_size: few
j_call: TRBJ2-6
v_call: TRBV5-1
cdr3_length: 15
d_call: NA
cdr3_nt: TGCGCCAGCAGCGCCGCCCTTGGTGGGGCCAACGTCCTGACTTTC
cdr3_aa: CASSAALGGANVLTF

clone_size: few
j_call: TRBJ1-2
v_call: TRBV5-1
cdr3_length: 13
d_call: TRBD1
cdr3_nt: TGCGCCAGCAGCTTATACACAGGGGACGGCTACACCTTC
cdr3_aa: CASSLYTGDGYTF

clone_size: few
j_call: TRBJ2-5
v_call: TRBV25-1
cdr3_length: 15
d_call: NA
cdr3_nt: TGTGCCAGCAGTGAAATCGGACACAAACAAGAGACCCAGTACTTC
cdr3_aa: CASSEIGHKQETQYF

clone_size: many
j_call: TRBJ2-1
v_call: TRBV29-1
cdr3_length: 15
d_call: NA
cdr3_nt: TGCAGCGTTGGTCGGGCATGGGCCTCCTACAATGAGCAGTTCTTC
cdr3_aa: CSVGRAWASYNEQFF

clone_size: few
j_call: TRBJ1-1
v_call: TRBV7-9
cdr3_length: 14
d_call: NA
cdr3_nt: TGTGCCAGCAGCTTAGTAGAAATCACCGCTGAAGCTTTCTTT
cdr3_aa: CASSLVEITAEAFF

clone_size: NA
j_call: TRBJ2-1
v_call: TRBV7-9
cdr3_length: 11
d_call: TRBD2
cdr3_nt: TGTGCCAGCAGCTCTCCTAGCGGGAAGTTCTTC
cdr3_aa: CASSSPSGKFF

clone_size: NA
j_call: TRBJ2-3
v_call: TRBV30
cdr3_length: 14
d_call: TRBD1
cdr3_nt: TGTGCCTGGACCCGAATCAGGGGGCGAGATACGCAGTATTTT
cdr3_aa: CAWTRIRGRDTQYF

clone_size: few
j_call: TRBJ2-2
v_call: TRBV20-1
cdr3_length: 13
d_call: NA
cdr3_nt: TGCAGTGCTAGAGGAGTTAACACCGGGGAGCTGTTTTTT
cdr3_aa: CSARGVNTGELFF

clone_size: NA
j_call: TRBJ2-7
v_call: TRBV21-1
cdr3_length: 17
d_call: NA
cdr3_nt: TGTGCCAGCAGTAAAAGGCAACTAGCGGGGGCGGATTACGAGCAGTACTTC
cdr3_aa: CASSKRQLAGADYEQYF

clone_size: NA
j_call: TRBJ2-7
v_call: TRBV7-9
cdr3_length: 12
d_call: NA
cdr3_nt: TGTGCCAGCAGCTTCCTACCTTACGAGCAGTACTTC
cdr3_aa: CASSFLPYEQYF

clone_size: many
j_call: TRBJ2-7
v_call: TRBV3-1
cdr3_length: 14
d_call: TRBD2
cdr3_nt: TGTGCCAGCAGACCCGGGACTAGTAGGTACGAGCAGTACTTC
cdr3_aa: CASRPGTSRYEQYF

clone_size: NA
j_call: TRBJ2-2
v_call: TRBV7-8
cdr3_length: 15
d_call: TRBD1
cdr3_nt: TGTGCCAGCAGCCTACGGACAGGGTCATCTCAGGAGCTGTTTTTT
cdr3_aa: CASSLRTGSSQELFF

clone_size: few
j_call: TRBJ1-5
v_call: TRBV6-6
cdr3_length: 16
d_call: NA
cdr3_nt: TGTGCCAGCAGTTACTCGATGGTTCAGGAAAATCAGCCCCAGCATTTT
cdr3_aa: CASSYSMVQENQPQHF

clone_size: many
j_call: TRBJ2-1
v_call: TRBV20-1
cdr3_length: 15
d_call: NA
cdr3_nt: TGCAGTGCTAGAGAGGCGGAGAGGTCCTACAATGAGCAGTTCTTC
cdr3_aa: CSAREAERSYNEQFF

clone_size: NA
j_call: TRBJ2-5
v_call: TRBV28
cdr3_length: 14
d_call: NA
cdr3_nt: TGTGCCAGCAGTCTGGACGGGACACTCGTAACCCAGTACTTC
cdr3_aa: CASSLDGTLVTQYF

clone_size: few
j_call: TRBJ2-7
v_call: TRBV11-2
cdr3_length: 18
d_call: TRBD2
cdr3_nt: TGTGCCAGCAGCTTAGATGGGTTTGGGGGAGGGCCGGGCTACGAGCAGTACTTC
cdr3_aa: CASSLDGFGGGPGYEQYF

clone_size: few
j_call: TRBJ1-1
v_call: TRBV6-5
cdr3_length: 14
d_call: TRBD1
cdr3_nt: TGTGCCAGCAGTTATACAGGGGGGCGGGGTGAAGCTTTCTTT
cdr3_aa: CASSYTGGRGEAFF

clone_size: few
j_call: TRBJ2-2
v_call: TRBV5-1
cdr3_length: 17
d_call: NA
cdr3_nt: TGCGCCAGCAGCCACGGAGTGGCGGTTCGGAACACCGGGGAGCGGTTTTTT
cdr3_aa: CASSHGVAVRNTGERFF

clone_size: NA
j_call: TRBJ1-1
v_call: TRBV12-3/TRBV12-4
cdr3_length: 16
d_call: TRBD1
cdr3_nt: TGTACCAGCACTCAGGACAGGGGGTCGGGTAATACTGAAGCTTTCTTT
cdr3_aa: CTSTQDRGSGNTEAFF

clone_size: few
j_call: TRBJ2-5
v_call: TRBV12-3/TRBV12-4
cdr3_length: 14
d_call: TRBD2
cdr3_nt: TGTGCCAGCAGTTTAAGCGGGAACCAAGAGACCCAGTACTTC
cdr3_aa: CASSLSGNQETQYF

clone_size: NA
j_call: TRBJ1-1
v_call: TRBV7-3
cdr3_length: 13
d_call: NA
cdr3_nt: TGTGCCAGCTCCTGGGGTGGGAACACTGAAGCTTTCTTT
cdr3_aa: CASSWGGNTEAFF

clone_size: many
j_call: TRBJ2-7
v_call: TRBV5-1
cdr3_length: 14
d_call: NA
cdr3_nt: TGCGCCAGCAGCTTGGGGGGGTCGTGGGACGAGCAGTACTTC
cdr3_aa: CASSLGGSWDEQYF

clone_size: many
j_call: TRBJ2-3
v_call: TRBV20-1
cdr3_length: 15
d_call: TRBD2
cdr3_nt: TGCAGTGCTAGGGAGACTAGCGGGAGTGCAGATACGCAGTATTTT
cdr3_aa: CSARETSGSADTQYF

clone_size: NA
j_call: TRBJ2-1
v_call: TRBV5-6
cdr3_length: 16
d_call: NA
cdr3_nt: TGTGCCAGCAGCGCGAACCGAGGGGGTCCCTACAATGAGCAGTTCTTC
cdr3_aa: CASSANRGGPYNEQFF

clone_size: NA
j_call: TRBJ2-5
v_call: TRBV12-3/TRBV12-4
cdr3_length: 17
d_call: TRBD1
cdr3_nt: TGTGCCAGCAGTTTAACCCTCGCCGCAGGGGGCGAAGAGACCCAGTACTTC
cdr3_aa: CASSLTLAAGGEETQYF

clone_size: many
j_call: TRBJ2-4
v_call: TRBV5-6
cdr3_length: 16
d_call: NA
cdr3_nt: TGTGCCAGCAGCTTGGGTGGGTTAGCAGCCAAAAACATTCAGTACTTC
cdr3_aa: CASSLGGLAAKNIQYF

clone_size: NA
j_call: TRBJ1-1
v_call: TRBV5-4
cdr3_length: 15
d_call: NA
cdr3_nt: TGTGCCAGCAGCTTGGATACAGGGTTGAGAACTGAAGCTTTCTTT
cdr3_aa: CASSLDTGLRTEAFF

clone_size: NA
j_call: TRBJ2-5
v_call: TRBV7-2
cdr3_length: 15
d_call: TRBD1
cdr3_nt: TGTGCCAGCAGCCTCAGACAGGGGGCTTATGAGACCCAGTACTTC
cdr3_aa: CASSLRQGAYETQYF

clone_size: NA
j_call: TRBJ2-5
v_call: TRBV5-1
cdr3_length: 14
d_call: NA
cdr3_nt: TGCGCCAGCAGCTTGGGCATGGGTCAGGAGACCCAGTACTTC
cdr3_aa: CASSLGMGQETQYF

clone_size: many
j_call: TRBJ1-2
v_call: TRBV3-1
cdr3_length: 14
d_call: NA
cdr3_nt: TGTGCCAGCAGCCAAGATTTGCGGGGCGGGGGCTACACCTTC
cdr3_aa: CASSQDLRGGGYTF

clone_size: NA
j_call: TRBJ2-3
v_call: TRBV3-1
cdr3_length: 15
d_call: TRBD2
cdr3_nt: TGTGCCAGCAGCCACCTAGCGGGAGATGCAGGTACGCGGTATTTT
cdr3_aa: CASSHLAGDAGTRYF

clone_size: NA
j_call: TRBJ2-1
v_call: TRBV28
cdr3_length: 20
d_call: NA
cdr3_nt: TGTGCCAGCAGCCCTGGGGCAGGTGGCACCGTACTCTACTCCTACAATGAGCAGTTCTTC
cdr3_aa: CASSPGAGGTVLYSYNEQFF

clone_size: few
j_call: TRBJ2-1
v_call: TRBV30
cdr3_length: 14
d_call: NA
cdr3_nt: TGTGCCTGGAAAAAAGGGGGCTCCTACAATGAGCAGTTCTTC
cdr3_aa: CAWKKGGSYNEQFF

clone_size: NA
j_call: TRBJ2-7
v_call: TRBV5-1
cdr3_length: 14
d_call: NA
cdr3_nt: TGCGCCAGTCGTGGTGGGGGGAGTACGGACGAGCAGTACTTC
cdr3_aa: CASRGGGSTDEQYF

clone_size: NA
j_call: TRBJ2-5
v_call: TRBV3-1
cdr3_length: 15
d_call: TRBD1
cdr3_nt: TGTGCCAGCAGCCAAGCGGACAGGGCATCCGAGACCCAGTACTTC
cdr3_aa: CASSQADRASETQYF

clone_size: few
j_call: TRBJ2-7
v_call: TRBV20-1
cdr3_length: 13
d_call: TRBD1
cdr3_nt: TGCAGTGCTACTACAGGGGGAATACGCGAGCAGTACTTC
cdr3_aa: CSATTGGIREQYF

clone_size: many
j_call: TRBJ2-4
v_call: TRBV15
cdr3_length: 17
d_call: NA
cdr3_nt: TGTGCCACCAGCAGAGATATATCAGGGACGGCCAAAAACATTCAGTACTTC
cdr3_aa: CATSRDISGTAKNIQYF

clone_size: many
j_call: TRBJ2-1
v_call: TRBV9
cdr3_length: 16
d_call: NA
cdr3_nt: TGTGCCAGCAGCGAGGGGGAAGCTAGCGTATACAATGAGCAGTTCTTC
cdr3_aa: CASSEGEASVYNEQFF

clone_size: few
j_call: TRBJ2-2
v_call: TRBV27
cdr3_length: 15
d_call: NA
cdr3_nt: TGTGCCAGCAGGGCCGGGACTTTGAACACCGGGGAGCTGTTTTTT
cdr3_aa: CASRAGTLNTGELFF

clone_size: NA
j_call: TRBJ2-5
v_call: TRBV28
cdr3_length: 15
d_call: NA
cdr3_nt: TGTGCCAGCAGTTGGCGGGGCAGGGGAAGGGAGACCCAGTACTTC
cdr3_aa: CASSWRGRGRETQYF

clone_size: few
j_call: TRBJ2-1
v_call: TRBV27
cdr3_length: 14
d_call: TRBD2
cdr3_nt: TGTGCCAGCAGTTCCCCCGGGGGGAGTAATGAGCAGTTCTTC
cdr3_aa: CASSSPGGSNEQFF

clone_size: many
j_call: TRBJ2-1
v_call: TRBV10-3
cdr3_length: 12
d_call: NA
cdr3_nt: TGTGCCATCAGTTATGGGGGACCAGAGCAGTTCTTC
cdr3_aa: CAISYGGPEQFF